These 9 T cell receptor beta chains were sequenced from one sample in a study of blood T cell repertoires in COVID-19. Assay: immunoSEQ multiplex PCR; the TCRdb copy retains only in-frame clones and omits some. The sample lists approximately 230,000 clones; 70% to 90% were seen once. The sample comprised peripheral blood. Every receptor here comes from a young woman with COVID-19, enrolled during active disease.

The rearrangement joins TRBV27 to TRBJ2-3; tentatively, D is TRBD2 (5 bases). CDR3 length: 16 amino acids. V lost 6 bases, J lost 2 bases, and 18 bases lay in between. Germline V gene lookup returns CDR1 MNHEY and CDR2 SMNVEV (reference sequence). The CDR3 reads CASSYNEGLPTDTQYF. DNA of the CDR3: TGTGCCAGCAGCTACAACGAGGGCCTACCCACAGATACGCAGTATTTT.

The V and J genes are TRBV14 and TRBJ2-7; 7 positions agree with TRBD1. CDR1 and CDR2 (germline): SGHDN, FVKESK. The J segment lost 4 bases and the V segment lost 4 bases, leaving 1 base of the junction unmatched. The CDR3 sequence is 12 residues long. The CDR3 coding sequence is TGTGCCAGCAGCCCGACAGGGTACGAGCAGTACTTC. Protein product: CASSPTGYEQYF.

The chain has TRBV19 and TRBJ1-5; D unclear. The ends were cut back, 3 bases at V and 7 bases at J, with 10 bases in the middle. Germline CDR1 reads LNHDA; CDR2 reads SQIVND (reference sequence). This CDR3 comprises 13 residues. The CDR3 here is CASSIEPHQPQHF. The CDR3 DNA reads TGTGCCAGTAGTATTGAGCCGCACCAGCCCCAGCATTTT.

The CDR3 sequence: CAISGGPGQGDNEQFF. In nucleotides, the CDR3 is TGTGCCATCAGTGGGGGGCCGGGACAGGGAGACAATGAGCAGTTCTTC. This chain joins TRBV10-3 and TRBJ2-1, with 9 bases matching TRBD1. In germline, CDR1 is ENHRY, CDR2 SYGVKD. This CDR3 comprises 16 residues. Trimming cost V 4 bases and J 5 bases; bases outside gene matches: 9.

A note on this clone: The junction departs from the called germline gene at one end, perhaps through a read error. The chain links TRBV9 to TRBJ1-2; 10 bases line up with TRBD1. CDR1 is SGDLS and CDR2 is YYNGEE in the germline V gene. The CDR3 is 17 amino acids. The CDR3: CASSVFEGTGANYGYTF. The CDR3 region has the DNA TGTGCCAGCAGCGTATTCGAGGGGACAGGGGCTAATTATGGCTACACCTTC. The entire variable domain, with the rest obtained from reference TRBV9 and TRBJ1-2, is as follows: DSGVTQTPKHLITATGQRVTLRCSPRSGDLSVYWYQQSLDQGLQFLIQYYNGEERAKGNILERFSAQQFPDLHSELNLSSLELGDSALYFCASSVFEGTGANYGYTFGSGTRLTVV.

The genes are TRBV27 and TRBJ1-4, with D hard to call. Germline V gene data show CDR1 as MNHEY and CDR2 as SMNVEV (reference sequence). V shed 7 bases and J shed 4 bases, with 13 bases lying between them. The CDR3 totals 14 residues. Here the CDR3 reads CASTDRSRNEKLFF. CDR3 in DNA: TGTGCCAGCACTGATAGATCCCGTAATGAAAAACTGTTTTTT.

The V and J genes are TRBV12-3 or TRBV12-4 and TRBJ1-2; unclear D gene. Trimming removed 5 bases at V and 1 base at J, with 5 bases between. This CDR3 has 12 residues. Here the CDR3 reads CASSQFNYGYTF. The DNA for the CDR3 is TGTGCCAGCAGTCAATTTAACTATGGCTACACCTTC.

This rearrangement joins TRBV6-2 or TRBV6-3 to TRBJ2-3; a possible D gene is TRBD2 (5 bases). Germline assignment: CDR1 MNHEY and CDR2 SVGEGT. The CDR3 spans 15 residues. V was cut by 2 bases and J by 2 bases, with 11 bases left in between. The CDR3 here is CASSYLPADTDTQYF. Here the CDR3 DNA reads TGTGCCAGCAGTTACCTTCCAGCGGACACAGATACGCAGTATTTT.

The CDR3 bases are TGTGCCAGCAGTGCCCAACAGGGGATCGCTGGCTACACCTTC. It translates to CASSAQQGIAGYTF. V usage is TRBV6-4 and J usage is TRBJ1-2, with 7 bases lining up with TRBD1. The CDR3 runs to 14 residues. V lost 4 bases and J lost 7; bases outside the gene matches: 9. Looked up from germline, CDR1 is MRHNA and CDR2 is SNTAGT.